The 7 T cell receptor beta chains reported below all come from one sample, sequenced in a study of T cells in Graves' hyperthyroidism and ophthalmopathy. There were TCR beta CDR3 regions amplified from RNA transcripts. TCR CDR3 regions were first amplified by RT-PCR with HTBI primers. TCRdb re-called the multiplex PCR reads through MiXCR, storing one row per CDR3 protein. This sample has about 400,000 distinct CDR3 sequences, with 14% to 15% found just once. Sample: blood. The receptors stem from a man between 18 and 29 years old with Graves' ophthalmopathy.

In this sample, this clonotype turned up many times. The chain has TRBV5-1 and TRBJ2-3, with a possible D match to TRBD1 (5 bases). Germline V gene data show CDR1 as SGHRS and CDR2 as YFSETQ. V dropped 1 base and J dropped 2 bases, with 8 bases sitting between them. CDR3 length: 14 amino acids. CDR3 region: CASSLQGTTDTQYF. The CDR3 DNA reads TGCGCCAGCAGCTTGCAGGGAACCACAGATACGCAGTATTTT. The variable domain in full, completed from reference TRBV5-1 and TRBJ2-3, reads KAGVTQTPRYLIKTRGQQVTLSCSPISGHRSVSWYQQTPGQGLQFLFEYFSETQRNKGNFPGRFSGRQFSNSRSEMNVSTLELGDSALYLCASSLQGTTDTQYFGPGTRLTVL.

The table lists this clonotype with many counts. The chain recombines TRBV15 with TRBJ2-2, with TRBD1 matching 7 bases. CDR1 LNHNV and CDR2 YYDKDF come from the germline V gene (reference sequence). J was trimmed by 3 bases and V by 3 bases; bases with no gene match: 1. The CDR3 consists of 14 residues. For the CDR3, the DNA is TGTGCCACCAGCAGCACAGGGGACACCGGGGAGCTGTTTTTT. It specifies CATSSTGDTGELFF. The full variable domain, with the rest looked up from reference TRBV15 and TRBJ2-2, is DAMVIQNPRYQVTQFGKPVTLSCSQTLNHNVMYWYQQKSSQAPKLLFHYYDKDFNNEADTPDNFQSRRPNTSFCFLDIRSPGLGDTAMYLCATSSTGDTGELFFGEGSRLTVL.

This chain joins TRBV12-3 or TRBV12-4 and TRBJ2-7, with 9 bases fitting TRBD1. The V gene end was trimmed by 4 bases and the J gene end by 7 bases; junction bases not matched to a gene: 11. There are 15 residues in the CDR3. The CDR3 DNA is TGTGCCAGCAGTTCCCCGGGACAGGGTCTGAGTGAGCAGTACTTC. Its protein product is CASSSPGQGLSEQYF.

This clonotype was observed a handful of times. The chain uses TRBV5-1 and TRBJ1-4, with TRBD1 matching over 10 bases. Trimming removed 1 base from V and 8 bases from J; junction bases left unmatched: 11. The CDR3 has 17 residues. CDR1 and CDR2 from the germline V gene are SGHRS and YFSETQ. The CDR3: CASSLIHSGTGAEKLFF. Here the CDR3 DNA reads TGCGCCAGCAGCTTGATACACTCCGGGACAGGGGCCGAAAAACTGTTTTTT.

This clonotype was counted ten times or more. This chain links TRBV27 with TRBJ1-5, with D perhaps matching TRBD1 (5 bases). CDR1 MNHEY and CDR2 SMNVEV come from the germline V gene (reference sequence). The V gene lost 2 bases and the J gene lost 5 bases, with 10 bases spanning the gap. The CDR3 covers 14 residues. Here the CDR3 DNA reads TGTGCCAGCAGTTTACGCCAGGGTGATCAGCCCCAGCATTTT. As protein: CASSLRQGDQPQHF.

This clonotype was picked up a small number of times. The chain has TRBV30 and TRBJ2-5; D might be TRBD1 or TRBD2, each matching 6 bases. V lost 5 bases and J 5 bases, leaving 18 bases between the germline ends. From germline, CDR1 is GTSNPN and CDR2 SVGIG (reference sequence). The CDR3 covers 14 residues. The CDR3 loop reads CAWESPGGGETQYF. The CDR3, as DNA: TGTGCCTGGGAATCGCCCGGGGGCGGCGAGACCCAGTACTTC.

About this clonotype: A much larger clone lies one base from this, so it may be a read error. The chain carries TRBV2 and TRBJ2-6, with D possibly called TRBD1 or TRBD2 (5 bases each). Germline V CDR1 and CDR2: SNHLY, FYNNEI. The CDR3 is made up of 15 amino acids. This chain's CDR3 is CASSEEGTVANALTF. DNA of the CDR3: TGTGCCAGCAGTGAAGAGGGGACGGTGGCCAACGCCCTGACTTTC. The complete variable domain, with remaining parts taken from reference TRBV2 and TRBJ2-6, reads EPEVTQTPSHQVTQMGQEVILRCVPISNHLYFYWYRQILGQKVEFLVSFYNNEISEKSEIFDDQFSVERPDGSNFTLKIRSTKLEDSAMYFCASSEEGTVANALTFGAGSRLTVL.